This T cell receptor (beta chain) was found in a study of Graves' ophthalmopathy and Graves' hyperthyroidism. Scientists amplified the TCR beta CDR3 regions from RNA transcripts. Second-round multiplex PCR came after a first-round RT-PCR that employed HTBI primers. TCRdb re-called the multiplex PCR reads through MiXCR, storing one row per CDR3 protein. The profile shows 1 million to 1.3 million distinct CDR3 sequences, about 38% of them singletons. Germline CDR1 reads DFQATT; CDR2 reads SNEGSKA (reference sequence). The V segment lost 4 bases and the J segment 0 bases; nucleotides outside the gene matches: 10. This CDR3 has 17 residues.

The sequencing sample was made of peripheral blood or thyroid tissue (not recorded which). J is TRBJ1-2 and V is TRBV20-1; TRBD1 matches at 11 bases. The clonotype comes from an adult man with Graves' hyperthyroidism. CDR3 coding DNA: TGCAGTGCTATCACCCTCGGACAGGGGGCGTCTAACTATGGCTACACCTTC. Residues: CSAITLGQGASNYGYTF.